This T cell receptor (beta chain) was found in a study of beta chain features in type 1 diabetes. The overall study: No age, gender or cell yield differences were seen between patients and healthy donors.

Findings and limits, study-wide: Any PCR bias toward short templates would affect both groups alike.

About this clone itself: Its antigen is unidentified.

Expressed TCRB transcripts got sequenced, as all isolated RNA was reverse transcribed. Clones were sequenced by immunoSEQ multiplex PCR, and TCRdb holds only the in-frame ones, with some missing. Altogether hundreds of thousands of clones are present, 10% to 15% being singletons, with the ten largest covering 0.015% to 0.02%. CDR3 size: 15 residues. Germline CDR1 LNHDA, CDR2 SQIVND (reference sequence). V lost 3 bases and J lost 4, with 13 bases in between. Material: naive CD4+ T cells from blood. The TCR sequence derives from a man aged 18 to 30 in good health. This sequence joins TRBV19 and TRBJ2-4; TRBD2 is a possible D gene (5 bases). The CDR3 loop reads CASSIPGRAKNIQYF. In nucleotides, the CDR3 is TGTGCCAGTAGTATCCCGGGAAGGGCAAAAAACATTCAGTACTTC.